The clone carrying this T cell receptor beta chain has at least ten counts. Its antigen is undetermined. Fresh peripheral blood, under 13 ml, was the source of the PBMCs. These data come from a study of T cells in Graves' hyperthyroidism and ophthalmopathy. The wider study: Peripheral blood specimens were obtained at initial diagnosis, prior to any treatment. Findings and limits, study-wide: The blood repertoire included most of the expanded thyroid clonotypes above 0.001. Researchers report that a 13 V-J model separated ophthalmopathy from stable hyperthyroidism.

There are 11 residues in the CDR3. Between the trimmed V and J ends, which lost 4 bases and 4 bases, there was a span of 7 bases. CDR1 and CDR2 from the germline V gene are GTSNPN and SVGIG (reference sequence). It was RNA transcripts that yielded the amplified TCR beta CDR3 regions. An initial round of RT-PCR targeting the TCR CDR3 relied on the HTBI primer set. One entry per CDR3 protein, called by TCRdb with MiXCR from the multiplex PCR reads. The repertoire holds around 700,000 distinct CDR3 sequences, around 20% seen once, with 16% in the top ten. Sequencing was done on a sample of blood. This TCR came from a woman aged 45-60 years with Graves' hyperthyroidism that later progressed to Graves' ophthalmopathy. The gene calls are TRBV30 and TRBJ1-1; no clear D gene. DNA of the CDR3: TGTGCCTGGAATAAACTCACTGAAGCTTTCTTT. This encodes CAWNKLTEAFF.